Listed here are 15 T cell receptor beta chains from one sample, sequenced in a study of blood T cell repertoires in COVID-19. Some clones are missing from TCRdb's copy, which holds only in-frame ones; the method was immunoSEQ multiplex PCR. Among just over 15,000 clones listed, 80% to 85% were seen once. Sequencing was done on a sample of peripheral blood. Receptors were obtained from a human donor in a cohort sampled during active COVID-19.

The CDR3 DNA reads TGTGCCAGCAGCTTCGCGCTCTTAGAGACCCAGTACTTC. Encoded protein: CASSFALLETQYF. The chain carries TRBV7-2 and TRBJ2-5; D is unresolved. CDR1 and CDR2 from the germline V gene are SGHTA and FQGNSA. The CDR3 contains 13 residues. Trimming left V 3 bases short and J 4 bases short, with 9 bases between.

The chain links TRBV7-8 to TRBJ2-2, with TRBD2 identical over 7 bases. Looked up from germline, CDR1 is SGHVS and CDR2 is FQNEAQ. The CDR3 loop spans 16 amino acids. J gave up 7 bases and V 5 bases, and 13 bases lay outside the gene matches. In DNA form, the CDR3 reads TGTGCCAGCAGCGGACGATTAGAACTAGCGTTCGGGGAGCTGTTTTTT. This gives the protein CASSGRLELAFGELFF.

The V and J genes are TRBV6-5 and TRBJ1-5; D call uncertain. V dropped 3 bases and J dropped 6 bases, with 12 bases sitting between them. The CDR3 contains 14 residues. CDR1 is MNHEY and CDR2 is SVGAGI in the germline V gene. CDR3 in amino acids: CASSYVQAAQPQHF. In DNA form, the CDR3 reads TGTGCCAGCAGTTATGTTCAGGCTGCTCAGCCCCAGCATTTT.

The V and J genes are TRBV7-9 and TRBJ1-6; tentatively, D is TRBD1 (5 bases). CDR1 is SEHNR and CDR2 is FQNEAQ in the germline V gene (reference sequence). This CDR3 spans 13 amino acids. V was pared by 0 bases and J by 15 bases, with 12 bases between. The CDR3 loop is CASSLAGGARLHF. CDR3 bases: TGTGCCAGCAGCTTAGCGGGCGGGGCACGCCTCCACTTT.

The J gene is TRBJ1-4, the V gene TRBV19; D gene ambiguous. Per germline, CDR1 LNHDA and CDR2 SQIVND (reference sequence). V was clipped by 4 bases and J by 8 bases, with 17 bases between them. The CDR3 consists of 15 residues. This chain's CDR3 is CASSKMGIPGEKLFF. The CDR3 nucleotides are TGTGCCAGTAGTAAAATGGGCATCCCGGGGGAAAAACTGTTTTTT.

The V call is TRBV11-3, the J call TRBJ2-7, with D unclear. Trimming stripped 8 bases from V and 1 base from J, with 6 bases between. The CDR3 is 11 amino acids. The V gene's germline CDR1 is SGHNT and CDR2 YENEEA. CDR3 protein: CASGKSYEQYF. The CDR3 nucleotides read TGTGCCAGCGGCAAGTCCTACGAGCAGTACTTC. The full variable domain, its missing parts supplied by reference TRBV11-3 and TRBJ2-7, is EAGVVQSPRYKIIEKKQPVAFWCNPISGHNTLYWYLQNLGQGPELLIRYENEEAVDDSQLPKDRFSAERLKGVDSTLKIQPAELGDSAVYLCASGKSYEQYFGPGTRLTVT.

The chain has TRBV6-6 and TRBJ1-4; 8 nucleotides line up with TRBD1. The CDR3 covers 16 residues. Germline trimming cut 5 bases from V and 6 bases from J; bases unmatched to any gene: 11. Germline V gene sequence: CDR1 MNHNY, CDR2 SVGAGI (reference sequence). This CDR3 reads CASSRRPGGEHEKLFF. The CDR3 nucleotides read TGTGCCAGCAGTCGACGGCCAGGGGGCGAACATGAAAAACTGTTTTTT.

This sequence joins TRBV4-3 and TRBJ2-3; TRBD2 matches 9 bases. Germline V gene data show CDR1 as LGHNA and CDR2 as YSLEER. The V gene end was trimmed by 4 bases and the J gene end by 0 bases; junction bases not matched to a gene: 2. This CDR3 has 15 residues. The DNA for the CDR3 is TGCGCCAGCAGCCCTAGCGGGGCTAGCACAGATACGCAGTATTTT. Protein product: CASSPSGASTDTQYF.

CDR3 DNA: TGTGCCAGTAGCCCGACCGGGACAGGGAACACCGGGGAGCTGTTTTTT. Its protein product is CASSPTGTGNTGELFF. The rearrangement uses TRBV19 and TRBJ2-2; 8 positions agree with TRBD1. V dropped 6 bases and J dropped 1; count of bases not matched to a gene: 7. Germline loops: CDR1 LNHDA, CDR2 SQIVND (reference sequence). The CDR3 loop spans 16 amino acids.

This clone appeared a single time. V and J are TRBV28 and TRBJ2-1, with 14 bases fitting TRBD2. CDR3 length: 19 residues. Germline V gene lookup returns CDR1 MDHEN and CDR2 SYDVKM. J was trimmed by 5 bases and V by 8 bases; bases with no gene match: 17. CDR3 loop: CASLEVGTSGRGKDNEQFF. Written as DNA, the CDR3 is TGTGCCAGCCTGGAGGTTGGGACTAGCGGGAGAGGGAAGGACAATGAGCAGTTCTTC.

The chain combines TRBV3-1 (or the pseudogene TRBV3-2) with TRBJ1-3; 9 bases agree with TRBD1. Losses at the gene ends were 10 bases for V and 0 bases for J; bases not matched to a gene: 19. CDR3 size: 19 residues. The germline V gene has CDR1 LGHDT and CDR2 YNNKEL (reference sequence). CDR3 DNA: TGTGCCAACTACCTATCTCCTCCGGGACAGGGAAACTCTGGAAACACCATATATTTT. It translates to CANYLSPPGQGNSGNTIYF.

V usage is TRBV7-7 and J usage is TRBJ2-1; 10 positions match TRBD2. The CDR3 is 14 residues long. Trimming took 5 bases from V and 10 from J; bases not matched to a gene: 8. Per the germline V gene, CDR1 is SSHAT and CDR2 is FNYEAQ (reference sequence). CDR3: CASSPSGRAGEQFF. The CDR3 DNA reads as TGTGCCAGCAGCCCAAGCGGGAGGGCCGGGGAGCAGTTCTTC. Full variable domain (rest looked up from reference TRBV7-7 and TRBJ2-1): GAGVSQSPRYKVTKRGQDVTLRCDPISSHATLYWYQQALGQGPEFLTYFNYEAQPDKSGLPSDRFSAERPEGSISTLTIQRTEQRDSAMYRCASSPSGRAGEQFFGPGTRLTVL.

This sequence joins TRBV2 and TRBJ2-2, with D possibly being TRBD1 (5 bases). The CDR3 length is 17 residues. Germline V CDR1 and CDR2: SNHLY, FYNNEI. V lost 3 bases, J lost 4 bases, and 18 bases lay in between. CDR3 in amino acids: CASSESRARRITGELFF. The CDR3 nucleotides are TGTGCCAGCAGTGAGTCCAGGGCGAGACGAATCACCGGGGAGCTGTTTTTT.

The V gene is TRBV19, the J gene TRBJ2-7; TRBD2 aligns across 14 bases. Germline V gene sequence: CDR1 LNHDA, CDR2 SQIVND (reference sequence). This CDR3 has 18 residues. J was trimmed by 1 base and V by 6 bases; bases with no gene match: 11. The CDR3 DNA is TGTGCCAGTAGCCCCCCCGGGACTAGCGGGAGTATTTCCTACGAGCAGTACTTC. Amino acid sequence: CASSPPGTSGSISYEQYF.

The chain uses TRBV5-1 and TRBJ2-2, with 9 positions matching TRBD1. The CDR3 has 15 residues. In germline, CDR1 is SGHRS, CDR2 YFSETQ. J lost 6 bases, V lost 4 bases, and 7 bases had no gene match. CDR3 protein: CASSKGDRDAGELFF. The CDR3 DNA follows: TGCGCCAGCAGCAAAGGGGACAGGGATGCCGGGGAGCTGTTTTTT.